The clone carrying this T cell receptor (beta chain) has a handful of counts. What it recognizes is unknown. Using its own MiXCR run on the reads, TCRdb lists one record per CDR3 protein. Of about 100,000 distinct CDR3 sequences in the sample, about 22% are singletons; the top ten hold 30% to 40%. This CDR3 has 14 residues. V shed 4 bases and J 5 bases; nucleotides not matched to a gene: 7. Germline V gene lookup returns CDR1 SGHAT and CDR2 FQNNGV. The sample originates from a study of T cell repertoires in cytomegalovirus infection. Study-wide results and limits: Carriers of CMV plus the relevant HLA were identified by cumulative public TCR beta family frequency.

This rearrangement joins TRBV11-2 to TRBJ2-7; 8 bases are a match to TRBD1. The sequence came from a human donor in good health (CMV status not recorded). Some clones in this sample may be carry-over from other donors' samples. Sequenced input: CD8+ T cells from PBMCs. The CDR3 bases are TGTGCCAGCAGCTACGACAGGGGATCCGACGAGCAGTACTTC. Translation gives CASSYDRGSDEQYF.